This entry lists 19 T cell receptor beta chains sequenced from one sample in a study of neurological immune-mediated disorders. One entry per CDR3 protein, called by TCRdb with MiXCR from the 5' RACE reads. The sample has 55,000 to 70,000 distinct CDR3 sequences; around 5% are singletons. The sample consisted of PBMCs. All receptors derive from a human donor with multiple sclerosis. The donor label of this sample is uncertain.

There are many counts of this clonotype. J is TRBJ1-2 and V is TRBV24-1, with D maybe TRBD1 (5 bases). Trimming left V 7 bases short and J 0 bases short, with 11 bases between. This CDR3 is built from 14 residues. Germline CDR1 is KGHDR and CDR2 is SFDVKD. DNA of the CDR3: TGTGCCACCAGCCGGGACGGATCTAACTATGGCTACACCTTC. Encoded protein: CATSRDGSNYGYTF.

This clonotype was observed many times. This chain uses TRBV5-1 with TRBJ2-7, with TRBD1 identical over 7 bases. Trimming took 4 bases from V and 2 from J; bases not matched to a gene: 9. Germline V gene sequence: CDR1 SGHRS, CDR2 YFSETQ. The CDR3 sequence is 15 residues long. The CDR3 spells CASSPGGSLTYEQYF. The CDR3 nucleotides are TGCGCCAGCAGCCCAGGGGGTTCCTTAACCTACGAGCAGTACTTC.

Many counts were recorded for this clonotype. This chain joins TRBV5-5 and TRBJ2-2; D possibly matches TRBD1 or TRBD2 (5 bases each). CDR3 length: 16 amino acids. Per germline, CDR1 SGHKS and CDR2 YYEKEE (reference sequence). V was shortened by 4 bases and J by 6 bases, with 19 bases between the two germline ends. The CDR3 protein is CASSVRPGLEPGELFF. CDR3 DNA sequence: TGTGCCAGCAGCGTTCGCCCGGGGCTTGAGCCCGGGGAGCTGTTTTTT.

Ten or more counts support this clonotype. This rearrangement joins TRBV14 to TRBJ2-6; D is ambiguous. The CDR3 runs to 14 residues. The germline V gene encodes CDR1 SGHDN and CDR2 FVKESK. Between the trimmed V and J ends, which lost 8 bases and 3 bases, there was a span of 11 bases. The CDR3 protein is CASAFGGGANVLTF. The CDR3 DNA is TGTGCCAGCGCCTTCGGCGGTGGGGCCAACGTCCTGACTTTC.

The sample holds many counts of this clonotype. The chain carries TRBV20-1 and TRBJ2-7; D is possibly TRBD1 or TRBD2 (5 bases each). Germline V gene data show CDR1 as DFQATT and CDR2 as SNEGSKA (reference sequence). CDR3 length: 12 residues. The ends were cut back, 2 bases at V and 3 bases at J, with 8 bases in the middle. The CDR3, as DNA: TGCAGTGCTAGAAGGGACGGCTACGAGCAGTACTTC. It is translated as CSARRDGYEQYF.

This clonotype was counted only a few times. This chain links TRBV12-5 with TRBJ1-2; a possible D gene is TRBD1 (5 bases). This CDR3 region has 14 residues. The V end lost 6 bases, the J end lost 5 bases, and 16 bases lay between the germline ends. Germline loops: CDR1 LGHNT, CDR2 FRNRAP. In nucleotides, the CDR3 is TGTGCTAGTGGCCCTCAAGGGGCGAGATATGGCTACACCTTC. This sequence encodes CASGPQGARYGYTF.

This clonotype turned up a few times. This chain links TRBV9 with TRBJ2-1; D is ambiguous. Trimming removed 0 bases from V and 1 base from J, with 8 bases in between. This CDR3 comprises 15 residues. CDR1 SGDLS and CDR2 YYNGEE come from the germline V gene. CDR3 loop: CASSVGTASYNEQFF. The CDR3 nucleotides are TGTGCCAGCAGCGTAGGAACCGCGTCCTACAATGAGCAGTTCTTC.

The V gene is TRBV6-2 or TRBV6-3, the J gene TRBJ2-1, with D tentatively TRBD2 (6 bases). The germline gives CDR1 MNHEY, CDR2 SVGEGT. The CDR3 is 11 residues long. The germline V and J ends were trimmed by 10 bases and 15 bases, with 19 bases remaining between them. The CDR3 sequence: CATQVEGSRFF. DNA for the CDR3: TGTGCCACCCAGGTGGAGGGGTCTCGGTTCTTC.

This clonotype came up many times. The chain employs TRBV5-1 and TRBJ2-7; D gene uncertain. Germline V gives CDR1 SGHRS, CDR2 YFSETQ. The V gene lost 2 bases and the J gene lost 1 base, with 7 bases spanning the gap. The CDR3 is 13 residues long. This CDR3 is CASSLAFSYEQYF. The CDR3 DNA reads as TGCGCCAGCAGCTTAGCGTTTTCCTACGAGCAGTACTTC.

The V call is TRBV10-3, the J call TRBJ1-1; 9 bases line up with TRBD1. Germline assignment: CDR1 ENHRY and CDR2 SYGVKD. This CDR3 region has 13 residues. V shed 6 bases and J 4 bases; nucleotides not matched to a gene: 3. CDR3 coding DNA: TGTGCCATCAGGGACAGGGGAGGCACTGAAGCTTTCTTT. Amino acids: CAIRDRGGTEAFF.

Many counts were recorded for this clonotype. V is TRBV2 and J is TRBJ1-5; D is uncertain. V dropped 7 bases and J dropped 1 base, with 8 bases sitting between them. From germline, CDR1 is SNHLY and CDR2 FYNNEI. The CDR3 runs 13 residues. The CDR3 here is CASKTFSNQPQHF. The CDR3 DNA sequence: TGTGCCAGCAAGACTTTCAGCAATCAGCCCCAGCATTTT.

This clonotype has at least ten counts. The V call is TRBV20-1, the J call TRBJ2-7; perhaps TRBD2 as D (6 bases). Germline loops: CDR1 DFQATT, CDR2 SNEGSKA (reference sequence). The CDR3 loop spans 14 amino acids. Trimming pared 4 bases from V and 2 bases from J, leaving 15 bases between. The CDR3, as DNA: TGCAGTGCTACCCGGGACTCTCTGACCTACGAGCAGTACTTC. Amino acids: CSATRDSLTYEQYF.

About this clonotype: Compared with germline, one end of the junction differs, possibly owing to a read error. The rearrangement uses TRBV10-3 and TRBJ2-7; 9 nucleotides align to TRBD1. Germline lookup yields CDR1 ENHRY and CDR2 SYGVKD. This CDR3 is built from 13 residues. The CDR3 loop reads CAIGGTGRYEQNF. Here the CDR3 DNA reads TGTGCCATCGGGGGGACAGGGCGGTACGAGCAGAACTTC.

This clonotype was seen ten or more times. J is TRBJ2-3 and V is TRBV20-1; TRBD2 aligns across 12 bases. The CDR3 has 15 residues. The V gene end was trimmed by 6 bases and the J gene end by 1 base; junction bases not matched to a gene: 5. Looked up from germline, CDR1 is DFQATT and CDR2 is SNEGSKA (reference sequence). The CDR3 loop reads CSAWTSGVRTDTQYF. The CDR3 region has the DNA TGCAGTGCCTGGACTAGCGGGGTACGCACAGATACGCAGTATTTT.

This clonotype was observed many times. The chain combines TRBV2 with TRBJ2-2; 7 bases line up with TRBD1. Germline loops: CDR1 SNHLY, CDR2 FYNNEI. J gave up 1 base and V 5 bases, and 4 bases lay outside the gene matches. The CDR3 sequence is 15 residues long. DNA of the CDR3: TGTGCCAGCAGTCCCGGGACAGTGAACACCGGGGAGCTGTTTTTT. Residues: CASSPGTVNTGELFF.

This clonotype appeared many times. The gene calls are TRBV6-6 and TRBJ1-2; TRBD1 matches 8 bases. With 0 bases clipped from V and 8 bases from J, the junction kept 11 bases outside the gene matches. Germline V gene lookup returns CDR1 MNHNY and CDR2 SVGAGI (reference sequence). CDR3 size: 16 residues. The CDR3, as DNA: TGTGCCAGCAGTTACTCGGACCCAGGGGGCAATGGGGGCTACACCTTC. It yields the protein CASSYSDPGGNGGYTF.

This rearrangement joins TRBV20-1 to TRBJ2-2, with 12 bases identical to TRBD2. V gave up 2 bases and J gave up 6 bases; unmatched junction bases: 4. The CDR3 runs to 15 residues. Germline-derived CDR1 and CDR2 are DFQATT and SNEGSKA (reference sequence). CDR3 sequence reads: CSARYLAGGAGELFF. CDR3 nucleotide sequence: TGCAGTGCTAGATACCTAGCGGGAGGGGCCGGGGAGCTGTTTTTT.

Many counts were recorded for this clonotype. The V gene is TRBV12-3 or TRBV12-4, the J gene TRBJ1-2, with D uncertain. The CDR3 contains 11 residues. V was trimmed by 5 bases and J by 8 bases, leaving 9 bases between them. CDR3 region: CASSARIGYTF. CDR3 nucleotides: TGTGCCAGCAGTGCCCGGATAGGCTACACCTTC.

This clonotype was seen ten or more times. This chain links TRBV5-1 with TRBJ2-1; D gene uncertain. Germline V gene lookup returns CDR1 SGHRS and CDR2 YFSETQ. Trimming stripped 0 bases from V and 9 bases from J, with 13 bases between. CDR3 length: 14 amino acids. The CDR3 DNA follows: TGCGCCAGCAGCTTGGATGTGGGATCTGTTGAGCAGTTCTTC. It codes for CASSLDVGSVEQFF.